This TCR beta chain was retrieved from a study of OX40 agonist ivuxolimab in advanced cancers. Across the whole study: At doses from 0.01 to 10 mg/kg, patients were given intravenous ivuxolimab every 2 weeks.

The CDR3 spans 16 residues. The ends lost 0 bases at V and 4 bases at J; junction bases unmatched: 8. Germline V gene sequence: CDR1 SEHNR, CDR2 FQNEAQ (reference sequence). The data were produced by immunoSEQ multiplex PCR, yet TCRdb's version contains in-frame clones alone and is incomplete. The sample includes around 68,000 clones, approximately 90% of them seen just once. Systemic immunosuppression or a history of autoimmune disease excluded patients. This sequence originates from an adult with an advanced solid tumor such as melanoma, head and neck, liver or kidney cancer. The genes are TRBV7-9 and TRBJ2-5, with TRBD2 matching over 7 bases. Sequences were derived from CD4+ or CD8+ T cells sorted from blood, sampled in a trial of the OX40 agonist ivuxolimab. DNA for the CDR3: TGTGCCAGCAGCTTAGCAACAGGCTCGGGAGGAGAGACCCAGTACTTC. Translating gives CASSLATGSGGETQYF.